Below are 8 T cell receptor beta chains sequenced from a single sample in a study of shared clonotypes between healthy human individuals. Some clones are missing from TCRdb's copy, which holds only in-frame ones; the method was immunoSEQ multiplex PCR. This sample yields some 700,000 clones, of which 90% are seen a single time; 34% belongs to the top ten. The sample taken for sequencing was memory CD8+ T cells from PBMCs. Subset given: CD45RO+ cells pooled with CCR7-negative TemRA cells. The origin of the receptors is a man aged 18 to 30 in good health. Some clones in this sample may be carry-over from other donors' samples.

V and J are TRBV18 and TRBJ2-1; TRBD2 matches at 11 bases. J gave up 7 bases and V 0 bases, and 8 bases lay outside the gene matches. The CDR3 loop spans 17 amino acids. Per germline, CDR1 KGHSH and CDR2 LQKENI. The CDR3 loop reads CASSPPRLAGTGNEQFF. Here the CDR3 DNA reads TGTGCCAGCTCACCACCGAGACTAGCGGGGACGGGGAATGAGCAGTTCTTC. The full variable domain, rest sourced from reference TRBV18 and TRBJ2-1, is NAGVMQNPRHLVRRRGQEARLRCSPMKGHSHVYWYRQLPEEGLKFMVYLQKENIIDESGMPKERFSAEFPKEGPSILRIQQVVRGDSAAYFCASSPPRLAGTGNEQFFGPGTRLTVL.

This chain links TRBV5-4 with TRBJ2-1; D unclear. This CDR3 is built from 11 residues. The germline gives CDR1 SGHNT, CDR2 YYREEE (reference sequence). The ends were cut back, 3 bases at V and 8 bases at J, with 6 bases in the middle. The CDR3 DNA follows: TGTGCCAGCAGCTCCGGAGATGAGCAGTTCTTC. Translating it yields CASSSGDEQFF.

The table lists this clone with a count of one. This rearrangement joins TRBV28 to TRBJ1-5; D unclear. V gave up 7 bases and J gave up 1 base, with 11 bases separating them. CDR3 length: 14 amino acids. The germline gives CDR1 MDHEN, CDR2 SYDVKM. CDR3 DNA: TGTGCCAGCAACCCTTTTGTGAGCAATCAGCCCCAGCATTTT. It yields the protein CASNPFVSNQPQHF.

This chain uses TRBV5-8 with TRBJ2-7; 11 bases map to TRBD2. V lost 3 bases and J lost 3; bases outside the gene matches: 5. CDR1 and CDR2 from the germline V gene are SGHTS and YDEGEE. CDR3 length: 15 residues. The CDR3 sequence: CASSWGLAESYEQYF. Written as DNA, the CDR3 is TGTGCCAGCAGCTGGGGACTAGCGGAGAGCTACGAGCAGTACTTC.

The V call is TRBV30, the J call TRBJ1-1, with D hard to call. V lost 0 bases to trimming and J lost 10 bases, with 12 bases between them. Germline V gene lookup returns CDR1 GTSNPN and CDR2 SVGIG (reference sequence). The CDR3 covers 12 residues. CDR3 DNA: TGTGCCTGGAGTGTAAAATTGCTCGGAGCTTTCTTT. Protein product: CAWSVKLLGAFF.

This chain links TRBV10-3 with TRBJ2-7; 7 nucleotides match TRBD1. This CDR3 has 14 amino acids. With V trimmed by 3 bases and J by 0 bases, 2 bases remained unmatched. CDR1 ENHRY and CDR2 SYGVKD come from the germline V gene. The CDR3 DNA follows: TGTGCCATCAGTGAAGGACAGGCCTCCTACGAGCAGTACTTC. Its translation: CAISEGQASYEQYF.

The chain couples TRBV6-6 to TRBJ2-7; TRBD1 matches 7 bases. J gave up 2 bases and V 0 bases, and 1 base lay outside the gene matches. This CDR3 contains 14 residues. Germline loops: CDR1 MNHNY, CDR2 SVGAGI (reference sequence). This CDR3 is CASSYSGQTYEQYF. DNA of the CDR3: TGTGCCAGCAGTTACTCGGGACAGACCTACGAGCAGTACTTC.

The gene calls are TRBV5-1 and TRBJ2-1; 8 bases align to TRBD2. The CDR3 runs to 18 residues. Germline-derived CDR1 and CDR2 are SGHRS and YFSETQ. Losses at the gene ends were 0 bases for V and 0 bases for J; bases not matched to a gene: 8. The CDR3 DNA reads TGCGCCAGCAGCTTGGCCATACGGGAGGGCCGCTCCTACAATGAGCAGTTCTTC. As protein: CASSLAIREGRSYNEQFF. Full variable domain (missing parts from reference TRBV5-1 and TRBJ2-1): KAGVTQTPRYLIKTRGQQVTLSCSPISGHRSVSWYQQTPGQGLQFLFEYFSETQRNKGNFPGRFSGRQFSNSRSEMNVSTLELGDSALYLCASSLAIREGRSYNEQFFGPGTRLTVL.